These 13 T cell receptor beta chains share one sample of origin, sequenced in a study of blood T cell repertoires in COVID-19. Sequenced by immunoSEQ multiplex PCR; TCRdb stores in-frame clones only, minus some. The top ten clones hold approximately 8.1% of a sample with some 180,000 clones, 70% to 90% of them seen once. Specimen: peripheral blood. These receptors were collected from a woman aged 80 or over with COVID-19, enrolled during active disease.

The chain employs TRBV25-1 and TRBJ1-1; D not resolved. The CDR3 length is 12 residues. Trimming stripped 0 bases from V and 7 bases from J, with 6 bases between. The germline CDR1 and CDR2 sequences are MGHDK and SYGVNS. The chain's CDR3 is CASSEYGLEAFF. The CDR3 nucleotides are TGTGCCAGCAGTGAATACGGTCTTGAAGCTTTCTTT. Variable domain in full (rest from reference TRBV25-1 and TRBJ1-1): EADIYQTPRYLVIGTGKKITLECSQTMGHDKMYWYQQDPGMELHLIHYSYGVNSTEKGDLSSESTVSRIRTEHFPLTLESARPSHTSQYLCASSEYGLEAFFGQGTRLTVV.

The rearrangement links TRBV11-3 to TRBJ2-5; D is uncertain. Germline CDR1 reads SGHNT; CDR2 reads YENEEA. This CDR3 contains 13 residues. V was trimmed by 3 bases and J by 0 bases, leaving 5 bases between them. The CDR3 nucleotides are TGTGCCAGCAGCTTGAGAAACCAAGAGACCCAGTACTTC. Translating it yields CASSLRNQETQYF.

The chain uses TRBV28 and TRBJ1-5; D not resolved. There are 13 residues in the CDR3. Germline-derived CDR1 and CDR2 are MDHEN and SYDVKM. V dropped 8 bases and J dropped 6 bases, with 14 bases sitting between them. The DNA for the CDR3 is TGTGCCAGCCATCCCGGGGAGGGTCAGCCCCAGCATTTT. Its protein product is CASHPGEGQPQHF.

The chain links TRBV19 to TRBJ1-3; D uncertain. Trimming shortened V by 9 bases and J by 2 bases, and 11 bases separated the two germline ends. Germline V gene data show CDR1 as LNHDA and CDR2 as SQIVND (reference sequence). The CDR3 runs to 13 residues. The CDR3 sequence: CASHLSAGNTIYF. The CDR3, as DNA: TGTGCCAGCCACCTAAGCGCTGGAAACACCATATATTTT.

This rearrangement joins TRBV10-3 to TRBJ2-2; 11 positions match TRBD1. The length of the CDR3 is 18 residues. J gave up 4 bases and V 3 bases, and 10 bases lay outside the gene matches. In germline, CDR1 is ENHRY, CDR2 SYGVKD. CDR3 nucleotide sequence: TGTGCCATCAGTGAAAGCGGCCGGACAGGGGGCTTCACCGGGGAGCTGTTTTTT. Residues: CAISESGRTGGFTGELFF.

V gene TRBV7-6 combines with J gene TRBJ2-7; D might be TRBD1 (6 bases). This CDR3 contains 15 residues. Trimming removed 0 bases at V and 4 bases at J, with 13 bases between. Germline V gene data show CDR1 as SGHVS and CDR2 as FNYEAQ. The CDR3 DNA sequence: TGTGCCAGCAGCTTAGCAGAAGGGGGATCGTACGAGCAGTACTTC. This gives the protein CASSLAEGGSYEQYF.

The chain links TRBV6-4 to TRBJ1-4, with D perhaps TRBD1 (6 bases). The CDR3 is 15 residues long. Germline V gene data show CDR1 as MRHNA and CDR2 as SNTAGT. Trimming took off 6 bases at V and 7 bases at J, with 18 bases between the two ends. CDR3 loop: CASRTGGGFFEKLFF. CDR3 DNA: TGTGCCAGCAGGACAGGCGGTGGTTTTTTTGAAAAACTGTTTTTT.

This clone was seen more than once but under ten times. The chain carries TRBV3-1 (or the pseudogene TRBV3-2) and TRBJ2-7; tentative D call: TRBD2 (6 bases). Trimming pared 5 bases from V and 0 bases from J, leaving 11 bases between. CDR3 size: 14 residues. Germline loops: CDR1 LGHDT, CDR2 YNNKEL (reference sequence). CDR3 nucleotide sequence: TGTGCCAGCAGCTCTGGGAGGAACTCCTACGAGCAGTACTTC. Translated: CASSSGRNSYEQYF.

This chain uses TRBV3-1 (or the pseudogene TRBV3-2) with TRBJ2-7, with D uncertain. The CDR3 runs 14 residues. The germline CDR1 and CDR2 sequences are LGHDT and YNNKEL (reference sequence). Trimming left V 1 base short and J 3 bases short, with 10 bases between. DNA for the CDR3: TGTGCCAGCAGCCAAGTCGGCGGAGACTACGAGCAGTACTTC. It specifies CASSQVGGDYEQYF.

The V gene is TRBV9, the J gene TRBJ2-1; D not certain. Germline CDR1 is SGDLS and CDR2 is YYNGEE. The CDR3 contains 15 residues. V lost 0 bases, J lost 2 bases, and 9 bases lay in between. CDR3 residues: CASSVGRQAYNEQFF. The CDR3 region has the DNA TGTGCCAGCAGCGTAGGTCGCCAGGCCTACAATGAGCAGTTCTTC.

V usage is TRBV27 and J usage is TRBJ1-3; D not certain. Trimming left V 2 bases short and J 4 bases short, with 15 bases between. The CDR3 is 16 amino acids. Per the germline V gene, CDR1 is MNHEY and CDR2 is SMNVEV (reference sequence). CDR3 in amino acids: CASSLGGGRLGNTIYF. CDR3 in DNA: TGTGCCAGCAGTTTAGGTGGAGGTCGATTGGGAAACACCATATATTTT.

This clone was seen only a few times. The V call is TRBV28, the J call TRBJ2-7, with D possibly being TRBD2 (5 bases). CDR3 length equals 14 residues. Per the germline V gene, CDR1 is MDHEN and CDR2 is SYDVKM. Trimming cost V 6 bases and J 7 bases, with 19 bases left between them. The CDR3 sequence: CASSPEFFSGEQYF. CDR3 in DNA: TGTGCCAGCAGCCCCGAATTCTTCTCGGGAGAGCAGTACTTC. Drawing the rest from reference TRBV28 and TRBJ2-7, the complete variable domain is DVKVTQSSRYLVKRTGEKVFLECVQDMDHENMFWYRQDPGLGLRLIYFSYDVKMKEKGDIPEGYSVSREKKERFSLILESASTNQTSMYLCASSPEFFSGEQYFGPGTRLTVT.

J is TRBJ1-1 and V is TRBV5-4; D might be TRBD1 (6 bases). CDR1 and CDR2 from the germline V gene are SGHNT and YYREEE (reference sequence). Deletions cut 4 bases from V and 2 bases from J, with 18 bases between. This CDR3 region has 16 residues. CDR3 sequence: CASSRTAGAPNTEAFF. The CDR3 DNA reads TGTGCCAGCAGCCGTACGGCGGGGGCGCCCAACACTGAAGCTTTCTTT.